The 28 T cell receptor beta chains below all came from one sample that was sequenced in a study of cytomegalovirus exposure and HLA in healthy donors. Assay: immunoSEQ multiplex PCR; the TCRdb copy retains only in-frame clones and omits some. Among 300,000 to 400,000 clones listed, roughly 88% were seen once. Sequencing input: PBMCs. These TCRs come from a man aged 25-40 years in good health and CMV-seronegative.

The chain couples TRBV19 to TRBJ2-3, with D uncertain. Germline V gives CDR1 LNHDA, CDR2 SQIVND (reference sequence). The V and J ends lost 7 bases and 2 bases respectively, with 13 bases between them. The CDR3 totals 14 residues. The CDR3 DNA is TGTGCCAGTACTGACACAATATCCACAGATACGCAGTATTTT. As protein: CASTDTISTDTQYF.

The J gene is TRBJ2-2, the V gene TRBV6-5; TRBD1 matches 10 bases. The CDR3 has 15 residues. With 7 bases clipped from V and 6 bases from J, the junction kept 8 bases outside the gene matches. Germline CDR1 is MNHEY and CDR2 is SVGAGI. The chain's CDR3 is CASTSGTGVAGELFF. CDR3 nucleotides: TGTGCCAGCACCTCCGGGACAGGGGTGGCCGGGGAGCTGTTTTTT.

This clone was counted only a few times. V is TRBV28 and J is TRBJ1-2; 9 bases align to TRBD1. This CDR3 region has 15 residues. In germline, CDR1 is MDHEN, CDR2 SYDVKM. J lost 4 bases, V lost 5 bases, and 8 bases had no gene match. The CDR3 region is CASSTRTGARYGYTF. In DNA, the CDR3 is TGTGCCAGCAGTACCAGGACAGGGGCGCGCTATGGCTACACCTTC.

This chain joins TRBV4-1 and TRBJ2-7; D gene uncertain. Between the trimmed V and J ends, which lost 2 bases and 6 bases, there was a span of 14 bases. Germline loops: CDR1 MGHRA, CDR2 YSYEKL. CDR3 length equals 14 residues. The CDR3 DNA reads as TGCGCCAGCAGCCAAATTCTTTTAATCGGCGAGCAGTACTTC. Translated, it gives CASSQILLIGEQYF.

This clone was counted a single time. The chain couples TRBV18 to TRBJ1-1, with D possibly matching TRBD1 (6 bases). V lost 1 base and J lost 11, with 17 bases in between. Germline loops: CDR1 KGHSH, CDR2 LQKENI. The CDR3 is 14 residues long. The CDR3 sequence is CASSPRWDTVGAFF. CDR3 nucleotides: TGTGCCAGCTCACCACGGTGGGACACCGTCGGGGCTTTCTTT.

The rearrangement links TRBV6-5 to TRBJ2-1, with D unresolved. In germline, CDR1 is MNHEY, CDR2 SVGAGI. The germline V and J ends were trimmed by 6 bases and 4 bases, with 10 bases remaining between them. This CDR3 region has 13 residues. As DNA, the CDR3 is TGTGCCAGCAGCCTGCGGAAGTACAATGAGCAGTTCTTC. Protein sequence: CASSLRKYNEQFF.

The V and J genes are TRBV5-6 and TRBJ2-7; possibly TRBD2 for D (6 bases). V was pared by 4 bases and J by 0 bases, with 11 bases between. Germline lookup yields CDR1 SGHDT and CDR2 YYEEEE. CDR3 length equals 14 residues. CDR3 in DNA: TGTGCCAGCAGCCCCGCCGGGGGCTCCTACGAGCAGTACTTC. Residues: CASSPAGGSYEQYF.

The chain links TRBV6-5 to TRBJ1-5, with D hard to call. This CDR3 region has 14 residues. V was trimmed by 4 bases and J by 4 bases, leaving 11 bases between them. The germline V gene has CDR1 MNHEY and CDR2 SVGAGI. CDR3 sequence (DNA): TGTGCCAGCAGTTCCTCAGTGGAGAATCAGCCCCAGCATTTT. Amino acids: CASSSSVENQPQHF.

The CDR3 nucleotides are TGTGCCAGCAGCTTAGAGCGGGGGGTTGCCGGGGAGCTGTTTTTT. This gives the protein CASSLERGVAGELFF. The rearrangement uses TRBV11-2 and TRBJ2-2; 8 bases agree with TRBD2. The CDR3 extends over 15 amino acids. V was pared by 0 bases and J by 6 bases, with 3 bases of the junction left unmatched. CDR1 and CDR2 from the germline V gene are SGHAT and FQNNGV.

V usage is TRBV30 and J usage is TRBJ1-2, with 9 bases lining up with TRBD1. V gave up 0 bases and J gave up 7 bases; unmatched junction bases: 12. From germline, CDR1 is GTSNPN and CDR2 SVGIG (reference sequence). The CDR3 consists of 16 residues. CDR3 sequence (DNA): TGTGCCTGGAGTGTACGGACCGGGACAGGGACAGGTGGCTACACCTTC. It translates to CAWSVRTGTGTGGYTF.

The chain has TRBV12-5 and TRBJ1-3, with a possible D match to TRBD1 (5 bases). V shed 8 bases and J shed 0 bases, with 11 bases lying between them. The length of the CDR3 is 14 residues. Germline V gene data show CDR1 as LGHNT and CDR2 as FRNRAP. The CDR3 here is CASRRGNSGNTIYF. DNA of the CDR3: TGTGCTAGTCGGCGGGGGAACTCTGGAAACACCATATATTTT.

This sequence joins TRBV10-3 and TRBJ1-5; no clear D gene. Germline-derived CDR1 and CDR2 are ENHRY and SYGVKD. The CDR3 runs 13 residues. Trimming shortened V by 3 bases and J by 6 bases, and 9 bases separated the two germline ends. CDR3 DNA sequence: TGTGCCATCAGTGACTGGGGAGGTCAGCCCCAGCATTTT. Protein: CAISDWGGQPQHF.

The chain links TRBV7-9 to TRBJ2-7, with a possible D match to TRBD1 (5 bases). The CDR3 has 14 residues. The V end was cut by 5 bases, the J end by 4 bases, with 15 bases between. The germline V gene encodes CDR1 SEHNR and CDR2 FQNEAQ (reference sequence). The CDR3 DNA is TGTGCCAGCAGCCCAGGGTCCACTGTTTACGAGCAGTACTTC. It encodes CASSPGSTVYEQYF.

V gene TRBV7-8 combines with J gene TRBJ2-5; 8 positions agree with TRBD1. The CDR3 runs 16 residues. Trimming cost V 5 bases and J 2 bases; bases outside gene matches: 10. The germline V gene encodes CDR1 SGHVS and CDR2 FQNEAQ. The CDR3 is CASSPGQGSFQETQYF. The CDR3 DNA sequence: TGTGCCAGCAGCCCCGGACAGGGTTCATTTCAAGAGACCCAGTACTTC.

Relative to its sample, this clone is medium-sized. V gene TRBV6-4 combines with J gene TRBJ2-1; 8 bases map to TRBD2. V dropped 6 bases and J dropped 4; count of bases not matched to a gene: 8. This CDR3 is 15 amino acids long. Germline lookup yields CDR1 MRHNA and CDR2 SNTAGT. The CDR3 here is CASSAVGGEYNEQFF. CDR3 nucleotide sequence: TGTGCCAGCAGCGCAGTCGGGGGGGAATACAATGAGCAGTTCTTC.

The chain combines TRBV19 with TRBJ2-7; 7 bases map to TRBD1. V lost 4 bases to trimming and J lost 3 bases; unmatched junction nucleotides: 9. The CDR3 length is 15 residues. CDR1 is LNHDA and CDR2 is SQIVND in the germline V gene (reference sequence). The CDR3 nucleotides are TGTGCCAGTAGTACCCGGGACAGTTCCAACTACGAGCAGTACTTC. Translated: CASSTRDSSNYEQYF.

The genes are TRBV4-1 and TRBJ2-1; TRBD1 agrees at 8 bases. The length of the CDR3 is 17 residues. CDR1 is MGHRA, CDR2 YSYEKL, per germline. V dropped 0 bases and J dropped 4; count of bases not matched to a gene: 8. The CDR3 is CASSQESGQGPYNEQFF. Here the CDR3 DNA reads TGCGCCAGCAGCCAAGAATCTGGACAGGGTCCATACAATGAGCAGTTCTTC.

This chain connects TRBV6-5 to TRBJ1-1; D might be TRBD1 (5 bases). CDR1 is MNHEY and CDR2 is SVGAGI in the germline V gene. The germline V and J ends were trimmed by 1 base and 1 base, with 13 bases remaining between them. There are 16 residues in the CDR3. This CDR3 reads CASSYLGGWKNTEAFF. The DNA of the CDR3 is TGTGCCAGCAGTTACTTGGGGGGTTGGAAGAACACTGAAGCTTTCTTT.

The chain has TRBV7-9 and TRBJ2-5, with D possibly matching TRBD1 (7 bases). Germline lookup yields CDR1 SEHNR and CDR2 FQNEAQ (reference sequence). V was shortened by 5 bases and J by 6 bases, with 25 bases between the two germline ends. The CDR3 is 17 residues long. CDR3 coding DNA: TGTGCCAGCAGCCCGGGGGCCGACAGGGAGGATGGGAAGACCCAGTACTTC. This sequence encodes CASSPGADREDGKTQYF.

This sequence joins TRBV2 and TRBJ1-1; 8 nucleotides match TRBD1. V trimming: 5 bases; J trimming: 5 bases; junction bases outside the gene matches: 7. Germline CDR1 is SNHLY and CDR2 is FYNNEI. The CDR3 extends over 14 amino acids. The CDR3 sequence: CASSRTGLMTEAFF. CDR3 coding DNA: TGTGCCAGCAGTCGGACAGGGTTGATGACTGAAGCTTTCTTT.

The chain joins TRBV6-6 to TRBJ1-1; D is undetermined. Trimming pared 8 bases from V and 4 bases from J, leaving 11 bases between. Germline V lookup: CDR1 MNHNY, CDR2 SVGAGI (reference sequence). This CDR3 is built from 12 residues. The CDR3 coding sequence is TGTGCCAGCGCGCCGGGGTTCACTGAAGCTTTCTTT. It yields the protein CASAPGFTEAFF.

The V and J genes are TRBV9 and TRBJ2-2, with D perhaps TRBD1 (5 bases). The CDR3 length is 13 residues. Per germline, CDR1 SGDLS and CDR2 YYNGEE. Deletions cut 3 bases from V and 5 bases from J, with 8 bases between. The CDR3 protein is CASSGQGTGELFF. Here the CDR3 DNA reads TGTGCCAGCAGCGGCCAGGGTACCGGGGAGCTGTTTTTT. The complete variable domain, with remaining parts taken from reference TRBV9 and TRBJ2-2, reads DSGVTQTPKHLITATGQRVTLRCSPRSGDLSVYWYQQSLDQGLQFLIQYYNGEERAKGNILERFSAQQFPDLHSELNLSSLELGDSALYFCASSGQGTGELFFGEGSRLTVL.

J is TRBJ2-7 and V is TRBV7-2; the D is unclear. V was shortened by 2 bases and J by 3 bases, with 11 bases between the two germline ends. Germline CDR1 is SGHTA and CDR2 is FQGNSA. The CDR3 totals 14 residues. CDR3 region: CASSLIAPGYEQYF. In DNA, the CDR3 is TGTGCCAGCAGCTTAATTGCGCCGGGCTACGAGCAGTACTTC.

The rearrangement uses TRBV5-5 and TRBJ2-5, with TRBD2 identical over 9 bases. The length of the CDR3 is 14 residues. V shed 5 bases, J shed 3 bases, and the junction held 5 bases outside the gene matches. Germline CDR1 SGHKS, CDR2 YYEKEE (reference sequence). The CDR3 region has the DNA TGTGCCAGCAGTCCGGCGGGGGGGAAAGAGACCCAGTACTTC. It yields the protein CASSPAGGKETQYF.

This chain joins TRBV15 and TRBJ1-2; 11 bases align to TRBD1. The germline CDR1 and CDR2 sequences are LNHNV and YYDKDF (reference sequence). Trimming removed 3 bases from V and 4 bases from J; junction bases left unmatched: 1. This CDR3 is 14 amino acids long. CDR3 in amino acids: CATSSGQGAYGYTF. Here the CDR3 DNA reads TGTGCCACCAGCAGCGGACAGGGGGCCTATGGCTACACCTTC.

The rearrangement uses TRBV7-9 and TRBJ1-1; tentative D call: TRBD1 (6 bases). The germline V gene encodes CDR1 SEHNR and CDR2 FQNEAQ (reference sequence). The length of the CDR3 is 13 residues. Trimming stripped 4 bases from V and 4 bases from J, with 10 bases between. The CDR3 is CASSSDRTTEAFF. The DNA for the CDR3 is TGTGCCAGCAGCTCGGACAGAACCACTGAAGCTTTCTTT. Complete variable domain (other parts from reference TRBV7-9 and TRBJ1-1): DTGVSQNPRHKITKRGQNVTFRCDPISEHNRLYWYRQTLGQGPEFLTYFQNEAQLEKSRLLSDRFSAERPKGSFSTLEIQRTEQGDSAMYLCASSSDRTTEAFFGQGTRLTVV.

This clone was detected only once. J is TRBJ2-5 and V is TRBV9; a possible D gene is TRBD2 (6 bases). The CDR3 length is 15 residues. Per germline, CDR1 SGDLS and CDR2 YYNGEE. V was pared by 0 bases and J by 5 bases, with 14 bases between. CDR3 amino acids: CASSVDSGLGETQYF. The CDR3 nucleotides read TGTGCCAGCAGCGTAGATTCGGGACTCGGCGAGACCCAGTACTTC.

To note about this clone: Other DNA sequences in the same sample also yield this CDR3. V gene TRBV5-6 combines with J gene TRBJ1-2; D unresolved. Per germline, CDR1 SGHDT and CDR2 YYEEEE. The CDR3 contains 13 residues. V lost 4 bases and J lost 1, with 8 bases in between. This chain's CDR3 is CASSLNSNYGYTF. The CDR3 region has the DNA TGTGCCAGCAGCCTCAATAGTAACTATGGCTACACCTTC.